This TCR beta chain was profiled in a study of T cells in Graves' hyperthyroidism and ophthalmopathy. Whole-study results and caveats: The model forecast ophthalmopathy, anticipating it by a median roughly 6 months before onset. Appearing also in blood were most of the thyroid clonotypes expanded above 0.001.

Template material for amplifying TCR beta CDR3 regions consisted of RNA transcripts. When the TCR CDR3 underwent first-round RT-PCR, the HTBI primer set was used. TCRdb itself ran the multiplex PCR reads through MiXCR, one entry per CDR3 protein. The table has about 610,000 distinct CDR3 sequences, about 15% seen once; the top ten hold about 3.9%. This clonotype was observed at least ten times. Its target is not known. Germline CDR1 is MNHEY and CDR2 is SVGAGI. CDR3 length equals 15 residues. V lost 0 bases and J lost 5, with 13 bases in between. PBMCs were collected from a roughly 9.7 ml volume of fresh peripheral blood.

The gene calls are TRBV6-5 and TRBJ1-1, with D perhaps TRBD1 (5 bases). The specimen was blood. The origin of this receptor is a woman between 40 and 55 years old with Graves' ophthalmopathy. The CDR3 loop reads CASSYSGGMGTEAFF. The CDR3 coding sequence is TGTGCCAGCAGTTACTCTGGGGGAATGGGGACTGAAGCTTTCTTT.